The 32 T cell receptor beta chains in this list originate from one sample, sequenced in a study of shared clonotypes between healthy human individuals. TCRdb's copy holds only in-frame clones and misses some; the assay was immunoSEQ multiplex PCR. The sample yields about 490,000 clones, about three quarters seen once. The sample taken for sequencing was PBMCs. The receptor set was obtained from a woman aged 40 to 50 in good health. Some clones in this sample may be carry-over from other donors' samples.

The chain joins TRBV30 to TRBJ1-1, with 10 bases that match TRBD1. This CDR3 comprises 13 residues. Germline assignment: CDR1 GTSNPN and CDR2 SVGIG (reference sequence). J was trimmed by 4 bases and V by 5 bases; bases with no gene match: 4. CDR3 DNA: TGTGCCTGGGGGACAGGGGCGGGCACTGAAGCTTTCTTT. Amino acids: CAWGTGAGTEAFF.

The rearrangement uses TRBV11-2 and TRBJ1-2; D may be TRBD1 (6 bases). The CDR3 consists of 14 residues. V was shortened by 4 bases and J by 7 bases, with 16 bases between the two germline ends. CDR1 and CDR2 (germline): SGHAT, FQNNGV. CDR3 in amino acids: CASSSTTGIGGYTF. The CDR3 DNA reads as TGTGCCAGCAGCTCGACAACAGGGATCGGTGGCTACACCTTC. Full variable domain (remainder filled in from reference TRBV11-2 and TRBJ1-2): EAGVAQSPRYKIIEKRQSVAFWCNPISGHATLYWYQQILGQGPKLLIQFQNNGVVDDSQLPKDRFSAERLKGVDSTLKIQPAKLEDSAVYLCASSSTTGIGGYTFGSGTRLTVV.

The chain couples TRBV27 to TRBJ2-7; perhaps TRBD1 as D (5 bases). Trimming stripped 5 bases from V and 7 bases from J, with 12 bases between. This CDR3 has 12 amino acids. CDR1 and CDR2 (germline): MNHEY, SMNVEV (reference sequence). This CDR3 is CASSPYAGEQYF. CDR3 in DNA: TGTGCCAGCAGTCCGTACGCAGGGGAGCAGTACTTC.

The chain employs TRBV2 and TRBJ1-5; no reliable D call. CDR1 and CDR2 (germline): SNHLY, FYNNEI. This CDR3 spans 14 amino acids. Trimming left V 3 bases short and J 5 bases short, with 11 bases between. CDR3 loop: CASSEPFSHQPQHF. CDR3 DNA sequence: TGTGCCAGCAGTGAGCCCTTCTCGCATCAGCCCCAGCATTTT.

The J gene is TRBJ1-5, the V gene TRBV7-9; 7 bases are shared with TRBD1. V trimming: 5 bases; J trimming: 5 bases; junction bases outside the gene matches: 9. The CDR3 runs to 15 residues. The germline V gene has CDR1 SEHNR and CDR2 FQNEAQ (reference sequence). DNA for the CDR3: TGTGCCAGCAGCCCATGGACAGGAATCGATCAGCCCCAGCATTTT. Translated: CASSPWTGIDQPQHF.

This clone was seen a handful of times. The chain employs TRBV9 and TRBJ2-1, with D tentatively TRBD2 (6 bases). Germline-derived CDR1 and CDR2 are SGDLS and YYNGEE. V was cut by 2 bases and J by 7 bases, with 10 bases left in between. The length of the CDR3 is 13 residues. The CDR3 is CASSVISGNEQFF. CDR3 sequence (DNA): TGTGCCAGCAGCGTGATAAGCGGGAATGAGCAGTTCTTC.

Remarks on this clone: Different DNA sequences within this sample yield the same CDR3. CDR3: CASSFQDSYNEQFF. The CDR3, as DNA: TGTGCCAGCAGCTTCCAGGACTCCTACAATGAGCAGTTCTTC. This chain links TRBV7-9 with TRBJ2-1; D call uncertain. CDR3 length: 14 residues. V was pared by 3 bases and J by 0 bases, with 6 bases between. The germline V gene has CDR1 SEHNR and CDR2 FQNEAQ (reference sequence).

This clone appeared many times. The chain employs TRBV30 and TRBJ1-2; D is uncertain. Deletions cut 2 bases from V and 1 base from J, with 11 bases between. The CDR3 runs to 14 residues. Looked up from germline, CDR1 is GTSNPN and CDR2 is SVGIG (reference sequence). The CDR3 is CAWSLLGVNYGYTF. Here the CDR3 DNA reads TGTGCCTGGAGTTTATTGGGAGTTAACTATGGCTACACCTTC.

The J gene is TRBJ2-1, the V gene TRBV5-5; the D is unclear. V was clipped by 6 bases and J by 8 bases, with 15 bases between them. The CDR3 length is 13 residues. Germline-derived CDR1 and CDR2 are SGHKS and YYEKEE (reference sequence). CDR3 in amino acids: CASILNVQHEQFF. CDR3 nucleotide sequence: TGTGCCAGCATCCTGAATGTGCAGCATGAGCAGTTCTTC.

This chain joins TRBV28 and TRBJ1-2; the match to TRBD1 covers 7 bases. CDR3 length: 15 amino acids. The germline CDR1 and CDR2 sequences are MDHEN and SYDVKM. Trimming removed 3 bases from V and 6 bases from J; junction bases left unmatched: 10. CDR3: CASSFTEGGLNGYTF. The DNA for the CDR3 is TGTGCCAGCAGTTTTACTGAAGGGGGCTTAAATGGCTACACCTTC.

This clone was observed a single time. This chain connects TRBV4-1 to TRBJ2-1, with 14 bases aligning to TRBD2. Germline loops: CDR1 MGHRA, CDR2 YSYEKL. V was pared by 1 base and J by 9 bases, with 5 bases of the junction left unmatched. This CDR3 comprises 16 residues. The CDR3 spells CASSQAPGLAGAEQFF. The DNA for the CDR3 is TGCGCCAGCAGCCAAGCCCCGGGACTAGCGGGAGCTGAGCAGTTCTTC.

The chain couples TRBV27 to TRBJ1-5; a possible D gene is TRBD1 (6 bases). The CDR3 covers 14 residues. Germline V lookup: CDR1 MNHEY, CDR2 SMNVEV (reference sequence). Trimming left V 5 bases short and J 6 bases short, with 14 bases between. The CDR3 nucleotides read TGTGCCAGCAGTCCCTCAGGGGCGAGTCAGCCCCAGCATTTT. It encodes CASSPSGASQPQHF.

The CDR3 nucleotides are TGTGCCAGCAGTTACACCGTGACTAGCGGCTACGAGCAGTACTTC. Translating gives CASSYTVTSGYEQYF. V usage is TRBV6-5 and J usage is TRBJ2-7; 9 bases map to TRBD2. Germline V gene sequence: CDR1 MNHEY, CDR2 SVGAGI. The CDR3 sequence is 15 residues long. V was pared by 2 bases and J by 3 bases, with 5 bases of the junction left unmatched.

This chain connects TRBV30 to TRBJ1-1; D is perhaps TRBD1 (6 bases). The germline V gene encodes CDR1 GTSNPN and CDR2 SVGIG (reference sequence). V was pared by 1 base and J by 5 bases, with 14 bases between. The CDR3 consists of 14 residues. The CDR3 is CAWSGGHRETEAFF. The CDR3 bases are TGTGCCTGGAGTGGAGGACACAGGGAAACTGAAGCTTTCTTT.

The DNA for the CDR3 is TGTGCCAGCAGCCAATGGGGGGAGATCGCAGATACGCAGTATTTT. Protein sequence: CASSQWGEIADTQYF. The rearrangement uses TRBV7-9 and TRBJ2-3; D possibly corresponds to TRBD2 (6 bases). The CDR3 has 15 amino acids. Trimming shortened V by 5 bases and J by 4 bases, and 16 bases separated the two germline ends. The germline gives CDR1 SEHNR, CDR2 FQNEAQ (reference sequence).

CDR3 nucleotide sequence: TGTGCCAGCAGCTTGGGACAGGGGAACTACGAGCAGTACTTC. Its protein product is CASSLGQGNYEQYF. The V gene is TRBV7-2, the J gene TRBJ2-7, with TRBD1 matching over 10 bases. The CDR3 consists of 14 residues. The ends lost 3 bases at V and 3 bases at J; junction bases unmatched: 2. Germline CDR1 and CDR2: SGHTA and FQGNSA. The complete variable domain, with remaining parts taken from reference TRBV7-2 and TRBJ2-7, reads GAGVSQSPSNKVTEKGKDVELRCDPISGHTALYWYRQSLGQGLEFLIYFQGNSAPDKSGLPSDRFSAERTGGSVSTLTIQRTQQEDSAVYLCASSLGQGNYEQYFGPGTRLTVT.

The chain recombines TRBV7-2 with TRBJ2-1; TRBD2 aligns across 14 bases. J gave up 12 bases and V 5 bases, and 12 bases lay outside the gene matches. Germline lookup yields CDR1 SGHTA and CDR2 FQGNSA. The CDR3 length is 16 residues. CDR3 in amino acids: CASSPPGTSGSKSQFF. CDR3 DNA sequence: TGTGCCAGCAGCCCGCCCGGGACTAGCGGGAGTAAATCGCAGTTCTTC. The complete variable domain, with remaining parts taken from reference TRBV7-2 and TRBJ2-1, reads GAGVSQSPSNKVTEKGKDVELRCDPISGHTALYWYRQSLGQGLEFLIYFQGNSAPDKSGLPSDRFSAERTGGSVSTLTIQRTQQEDSAVYLCASSPPGTSGSKSQFFGPGTRLTVL.

The chain couples TRBV9 to TRBJ1-6; TRBD1 agrees at 7 bases. V was pared by 0 bases and J by 11 bases, with 8 bases of the junction left unmatched. This CDR3 comprises 15 residues. Germline CDR1 reads SGDLS; CDR2 reads YYNGEE. The CDR3 is CASSVEGGGSAPLHF. DNA of the CDR3: TGTGCCAGCAGCGTAGAAGGAGGGGGCAGTGCACCCCTCCACTTT. Full variable domain (remainder filled in from reference TRBV9 and TRBJ1-6): DSGVTQTPKHLITATGQRVTLRCSPRSGDLSVYWYQQSLDQGLQFLIQYYNGEERAKGNILERFSAQQFPDLHSELNLSSLELGDSALYFCASSVEGGGSAPLHFGNGTRLTVT.

The genes are TRBV18 and TRBJ2-2, with D tentatively TRBD1 (6 bases). Germline V gene sequence: CDR1 KGHSH, CDR2 LQKENI. Trimming removed 1 base from V and 6 bases from J, with 12 bases in between. The CDR3 length is 15 residues. The CDR3 DNA follows: TGTGCCAGCTCACCACGGTGGCAGGGGTCCGGGGAGCTGTTTTTT. This gives the protein CASSPRWQGSGELFF.

The J gene is TRBJ2-5, the V gene TRBV4-1, with D unresolved. This CDR3 is 13 amino acids long. In germline, CDR1 is MGHRA, CDR2 YSYEKL. V was trimmed by 4 bases and J by 5 bases, leaving 11 bases between them. CDR3 sequence: CASSRGLLETQYF. The CDR3 DNA is TGCGCCAGCAGCCGGGGTTTACTCGAGACCCAGTACTTC.

The rearrangement uses TRBV2 and TRBJ2-2; the D gene is possibly TRBD2 (5 bases). The CDR3 is made up of 15 amino acids. V was clipped by 3 bases and J by 3 bases, with 11 bases between them. Germline V gene sequence: CDR1 SNHLY, CDR2 FYNNEI. CDR3 region: CASSDRGLDTGELFF. DNA for the CDR3: TGTGCCAGCAGTGATCGGGGTTTGGACACCGGGGAGCTGTTTTTT.

The chain carries TRBV7-3 and TRBJ2-1; 12 nucleotides agree with TRBD2. Germline V gives CDR1 SGHTA, CDR2 FQGTGA. CDR3 length: 16 residues. V was pared by 5 bases and J by 4 bases, with 6 bases of the junction left unmatched. The CDR3 nucleotides read TGTGCCAGCAGCCCGACTAGCGGGAGTCAATACAATGAGCAGTTCTTC. This codes for CASSPTSGSQYNEQFF.

This clone was counted a few times. Other DNA variants within this sample encode the same CDR3. The chain employs TRBV6-1 and TRBJ2-7, with D possibly being TRBD2 (5 bases). The CDR3 length is 13 residues. The germline V gene encodes CDR1 MNHNS and CDR2 SASEGT. The germline V and J ends were trimmed by 1 base and 5 bases, with 9 bases remaining between them. The CDR3 region has the DNA TGTGCCAGCAGTGAAGTCGGGGAAGACGAGCAGTACTTC. Amino acid sequence: CASSEVGEDEQYF.

The genes are TRBV4-3 and TRBJ2-7; 7 bases agree with TRBD1. With V trimmed by 1 base and J by 0 bases, 6 bases remained unmatched. The CDR3 runs 16 residues. Germline values: CDR1 LGHNA, CDR2 YSLEER. The CDR3 region is CASSQARGPPSYEQYF. In nucleotides, the CDR3 is TGCGCCAGCAGCCAAGCGAGGGGGCCGCCCTCCTACGAGCAGTACTTC.

The chain joins TRBV4-1 to TRBJ2-1, with D perhaps TRBD1 or TRBD2 (5 bases each). CDR1 and CDR2 from the germline V gene are MGHRA and YSYEKL. V was cut by 0 bases and J by 9 bases, with 12 bases left in between. The CDR3 runs to 14 residues. DNA for the CDR3: TGCGCCAGCAGCCAAGAGACAGTTGGAGGTGAGCAGTTCTTC. Translation: CASSQETVGGEQFF.

This chain joins TRBV12-1 and TRBJ2-7; the D segment call TRBD1 is taken from the table without a DNA check. TRBV12-1 is a known pseudogene. This CDR3 has 10 amino acids. The CDR3 region is CASSSYEQYF. The CDR3 DNA reads as TGTGCCAGCAGCTCATACGAGCAGTACTTC.

This clone is categorized as medium-sized. Additional DNA sequences in this sample encode the identical CDR3. This chain joins TRBV7-9 and TRBJ1-2, with TRBD1 matching over 7 bases. The germline CDR1 and CDR2 sequences are SEHNR and FQNEAQ (reference sequence). CDR3 length: 12 amino acids. Trimming at V came to 5 bases and at J to 14 bases, leaving 11 bases not matched to a gene. CDR3 DNA sequence: TGTGCCAGCAGCACTAGCTGGGACAGAAAGACCTTC. Translating it yields CASSTSWDRKTF.

J is TRBJ2-7 and V is TRBV9; 9 nucleotides match TRBD2. The CDR3 is made up of 15 amino acids. Germline V gene lookup returns CDR1 SGDLS and CDR2 YYNGEE. V was pared by 0 bases and J by 1 base, with 2 bases of the junction left unmatched. DNA of the CDR3: TGTGCCAGCAGCGTAGGGACTAGCGTTTCCTACGAGCAGTACTTC. It yields the protein CASSVGTSVSYEQYF.

The chain carries TRBV7-6 and TRBJ2-1; D unresolved. This CDR3 comprises 16 residues. From germline, CDR1 is SGHVS and CDR2 FNYEAQ. The V and J ends lost 3 bases and 4 bases respectively, with 16 bases between them. CDR3 amino acids: CASSFGSLWGYNEQFF. The CDR3 DNA reads TGTGCCAGCAGCTTCGGGTCGCTTTGGGGTTACAATGAGCAGTTCTTC. Using reference TRBV7-6 and TRBJ2-1 for the parts outside the CDR3, the full variable domain is GAGVSQSPRYKVTKRGQDVALRCDPISGHVSLYWYRQALGQGPEFLTYFNYEAQQDKSGLPNDRFSAERPEGSISTLTIQRTEQRDSAMYRCASSFGSLWGYNEQFFGPGTRLTVL.

This sequence joins TRBV5-1 and TRBJ2-1; TRBD2 is a possible D gene (5 bases). CDR3 size: 15 residues. Germline CDR1 reads SGHRS; CDR2 reads YFSETQ. The germline V and J ends were trimmed by 4 bases and 3 bases, with 14 bases remaining between them. For the CDR3, the DNA is TGCGCCAGCAGCCCAGGACTGCAAATCTACAATGAGCAGTTCTTC. It translates to CASSPGLQIYNEQFF.

V gene TRBV6-5 combines with J gene TRBJ1-3; possible D gene TRBD1, 5 bases. Looked up from germline, CDR1 is MNHEY and CDR2 is SVGAGI. V was clipped by 6 bases and J by 0 bases, with 9 bases between them. This CDR3 spans 14 amino acids. CDR3 coding DNA: TGTGCCAGCAGCCGACAGTCCTCTGGAAACACCATATATTTT. Translation gives CASSRQSSGNTIYF.

The chain recombines TRBV4-2 with TRBJ2-2; 7 positions agree with TRBD2. The V and J ends lost 8 bases and 1 base, in that order; junction bases with no gene match: 13. The germline gives CDR1 LGHNA, CDR2 YNFKEQ. There are 17 residues in the CDR3. DNA for the CDR3: TGTGCCAGCGGTCTACTAGCGAAGAATCTGAACACCGGGGAGCTGTTTTTT. It encodes CASGLLAKNLNTGELFF.